Given below is one T cell receptor beta chain in context. Enrolled during active infection, Seattle patients were then followed longitudinally. The data are from a study of blood T cell repertoires in COVID-19. About the research overall: Both acute and convalescent COVID-19 samples were obtained from the United States, Italy and Spain.

Authors' data handling: Estimated nucleated cell counts came from reference gene primer amplification. Profiling relied on immunoSEQ multiplex PCR, and the TCRdb table lists in-frame clones only, not all of them. The V and J calls and clone size were taken over from that table, and D and trimming were inferred from the DNA. This sample has a few hundred thousand clones, with approximately 87% found just once. The CDR3 is 17 amino acids. Unmatched junction bases numbered 7, after V lost 6 bases and J lost 0 bases. CDR1 SGHVS and CDR2 FQNEAQ come from the germline V gene. Sequenced: peripheral blood. The rearrangement uses TRBV7-8 and TRBJ2-6, with 8 bases identical to TRBD2. The sequence was obtained from a woman younger than 45 with COVID-19, enrolled during active disease. CDR3 protein: CASRKAGGISGANVLTF. The CDR3 nucleotides are TGTGCCAGCAGGAAGGCGGGAGGAATCTCTGGGGCCAACGTCCTGACTTTC.